This T cell receptor beta chain was sequenced during a study of blood T cell repertoires in COVID-19. About the research overall: Researchers got acute and convalescent COVID-19 samples from the United States, Italy and Spain.

The V gene lost 4 bases and the J gene lost 0 bases, with 13 bases spanning the gap. Germline loops: CDR1 SQVTM, CDR2 ANQGSEA. This CDR3 contains 15 residues. Original processing methods: Reference gene primer amplification in the assay estimated nucleated cell counts. Sequencing used immunoSEQ multiplex PCR; TCRdb keeps in-frame clones, though not all of them. Clonal size and the V and J genes are those of that table, whereas D and trimming came from the DNA. The data show over 200,000 clones, around four fifths seen once. The source is a man aged 40-49 years with acute or convalescent COVID-19. The source material was peripheral blood. The chain recombines TRBV29-1 with TRBJ2-4; D not certain. The CDR3 spells CSVVTVRLAKNIQYF. CDR3 DNA sequence: TGCAGCGTTGTTACTGTTCGGTTAGCCAAAAACATTCAGTACTTC.